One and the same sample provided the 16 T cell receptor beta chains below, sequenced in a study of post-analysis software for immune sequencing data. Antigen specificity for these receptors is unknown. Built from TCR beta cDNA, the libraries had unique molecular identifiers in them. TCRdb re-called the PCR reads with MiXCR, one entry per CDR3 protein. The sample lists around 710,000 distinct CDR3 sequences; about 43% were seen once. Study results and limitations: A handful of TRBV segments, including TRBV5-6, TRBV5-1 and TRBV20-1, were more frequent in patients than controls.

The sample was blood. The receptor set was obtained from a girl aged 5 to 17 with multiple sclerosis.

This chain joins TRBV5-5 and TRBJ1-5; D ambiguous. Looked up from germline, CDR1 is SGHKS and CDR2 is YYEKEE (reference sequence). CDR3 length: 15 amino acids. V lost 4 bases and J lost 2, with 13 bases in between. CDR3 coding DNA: TGTGCCAGCAGCCCCGAAGTCACGGGCAATCAGCCCCAGCATTTT. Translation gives CASSPEVTGNQPQHF.

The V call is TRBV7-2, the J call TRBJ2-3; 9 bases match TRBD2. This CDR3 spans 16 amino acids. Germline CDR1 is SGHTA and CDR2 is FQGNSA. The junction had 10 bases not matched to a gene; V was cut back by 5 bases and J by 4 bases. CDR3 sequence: CASSRRVAGGSDTQYF. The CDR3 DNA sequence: TGTGCCAGCAGCCGGCGGGTGGCGGGAGGGTCAGATACGCAGTATTTT.

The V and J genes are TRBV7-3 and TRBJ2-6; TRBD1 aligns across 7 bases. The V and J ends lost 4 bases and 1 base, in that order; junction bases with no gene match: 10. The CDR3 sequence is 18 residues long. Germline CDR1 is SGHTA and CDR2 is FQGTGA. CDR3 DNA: TGTGCCAGCAGCTCAATCCCGGGACAGACTTCTGGGGCCAACGTCCTGACTTTC. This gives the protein CASSSIPGQTSGANVLTF.

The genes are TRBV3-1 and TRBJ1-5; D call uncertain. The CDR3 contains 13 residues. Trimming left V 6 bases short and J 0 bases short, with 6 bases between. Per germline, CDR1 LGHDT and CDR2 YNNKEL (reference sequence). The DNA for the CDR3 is TGTGCCAGCAGTGTCGATAGCAATCAGCCCCAGCATTTT. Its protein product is CASSVDSNQPQHF.

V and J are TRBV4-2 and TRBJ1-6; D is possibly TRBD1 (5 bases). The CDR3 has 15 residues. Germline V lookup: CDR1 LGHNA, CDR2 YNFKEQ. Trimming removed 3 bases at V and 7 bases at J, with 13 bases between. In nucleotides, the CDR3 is TGTGCCAGCAGCCAGGAGACAGCGGCCAATTCACCCCTCCACTTT. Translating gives CASSQETAANSPLHF.

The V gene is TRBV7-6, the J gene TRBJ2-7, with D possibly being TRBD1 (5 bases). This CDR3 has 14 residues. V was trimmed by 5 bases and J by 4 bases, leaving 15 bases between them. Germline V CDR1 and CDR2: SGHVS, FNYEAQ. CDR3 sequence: CASSHSGRAYEQYF. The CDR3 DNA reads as TGTGCCAGCAGCCATTCCGGCAGGGCATACGAGCAGTACTTC.

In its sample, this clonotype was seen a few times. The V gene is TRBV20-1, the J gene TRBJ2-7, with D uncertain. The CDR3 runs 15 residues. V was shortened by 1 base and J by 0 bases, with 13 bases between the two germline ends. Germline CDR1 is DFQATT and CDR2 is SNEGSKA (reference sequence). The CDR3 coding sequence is TGCAGTGCTAGAGTGGGGTCGAAGAACTCCTACGAGCAGTACTTC. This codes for CSARVGSKNSYEQYF.

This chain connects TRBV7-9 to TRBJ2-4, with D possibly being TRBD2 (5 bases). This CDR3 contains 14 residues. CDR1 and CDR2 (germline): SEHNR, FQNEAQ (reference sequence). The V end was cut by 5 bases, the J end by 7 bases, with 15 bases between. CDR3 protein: CASSAPGNRNIQYF. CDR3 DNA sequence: TGTGCCAGCAGCGCTCCCGGGAATAGGAACATTCAGTACTTC.

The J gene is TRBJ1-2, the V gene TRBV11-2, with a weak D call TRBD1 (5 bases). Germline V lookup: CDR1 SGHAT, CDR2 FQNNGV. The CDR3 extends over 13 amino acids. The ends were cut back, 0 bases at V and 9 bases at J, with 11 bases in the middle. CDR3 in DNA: TGTGCCAGCAGCTTAGACGGGACCGGGAGCTACACCTTC. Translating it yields CASSLDGTGSYTF.

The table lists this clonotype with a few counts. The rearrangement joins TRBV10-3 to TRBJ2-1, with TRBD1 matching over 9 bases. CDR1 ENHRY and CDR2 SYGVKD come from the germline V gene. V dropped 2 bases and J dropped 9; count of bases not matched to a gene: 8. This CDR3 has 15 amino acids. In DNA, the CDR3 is TGTGCCATCAGTGAGCTGAGGGACAGGGCTTCTGAGCAGTTCTTC. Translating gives CAISELRDRASEQFF.

Here the CDR3 reads CASSEALQPKAYGYTF. Written as DNA, the CDR3 is TGTGCCAGCAGTGAAGCGCTTCAGCCCAAGGCTTATGGCTACACCTTC. The chain joins TRBV2 to TRBJ1-2; D is ambiguous. The germline V gene has CDR1 SNHLY and CDR2 FYNNEI. V lost 0 bases, J lost 5 bases, and 16 bases lay in between. The CDR3 is 16 amino acids. Supplemented by reference TRBV2 and TRBJ1-2, the full variable domain reads EPEVTQTPSHQVTQMGQEVILRCVPISNHLYFYWYRQILGQKVEFLVSFYNNEISEKSEIFDDQFSVERPDGSNFTLKIRSTKLEDSAMYFCASSEALQPKAYGYTFGSGTRLTVV.

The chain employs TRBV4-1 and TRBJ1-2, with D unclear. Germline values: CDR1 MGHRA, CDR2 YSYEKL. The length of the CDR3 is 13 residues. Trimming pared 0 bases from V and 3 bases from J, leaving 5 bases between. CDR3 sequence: CASSQEKDYGYTF. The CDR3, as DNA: TGCGCCAGCAGCCAAGAGAAGGACTATGGCTACACCTTC.

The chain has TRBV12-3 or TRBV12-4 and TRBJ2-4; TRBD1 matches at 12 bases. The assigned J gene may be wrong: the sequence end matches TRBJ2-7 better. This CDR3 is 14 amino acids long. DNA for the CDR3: TGTGCCAGCAGTACCGGGACAGGGGGCGACGAGCAGTACTTC. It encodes CASSTGTGGDEQYF.

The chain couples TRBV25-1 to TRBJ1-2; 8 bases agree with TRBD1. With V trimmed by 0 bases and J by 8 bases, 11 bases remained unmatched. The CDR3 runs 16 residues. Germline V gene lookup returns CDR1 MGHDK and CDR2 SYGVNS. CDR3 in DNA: TGTGCCAGCAGTGAATATGGTTCAGGGGGCGCTGGGGGCTACACCTTC. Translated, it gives CASSEYGSGGAGGYTF.

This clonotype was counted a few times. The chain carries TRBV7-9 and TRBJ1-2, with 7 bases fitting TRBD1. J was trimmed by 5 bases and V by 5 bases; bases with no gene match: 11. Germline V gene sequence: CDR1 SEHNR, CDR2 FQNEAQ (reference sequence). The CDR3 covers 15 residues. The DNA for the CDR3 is TGTGCCAGCAGCGAAATACCAGGACAGGTATATGGCTACACCTTC. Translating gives CASSEIPGQVYGYTF. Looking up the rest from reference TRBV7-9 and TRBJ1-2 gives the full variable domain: DTGVSQNPRHKITKRGQNVTFRCDPISEHNRLYWYRQTLGQGPEFLTYFQNEAQLEKSRLLSDRFSAERPKGSFSTLEIQRTEQGDSAMYLCASSEIPGQVYGYTFGSGTRLTVV.

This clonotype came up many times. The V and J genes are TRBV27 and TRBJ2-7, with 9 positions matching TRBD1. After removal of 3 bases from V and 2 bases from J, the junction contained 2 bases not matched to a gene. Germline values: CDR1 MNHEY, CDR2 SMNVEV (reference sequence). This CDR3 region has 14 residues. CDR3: CASSFGQGPYEQYF. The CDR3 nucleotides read TGTGCCAGCAGTTTCGGACAGGGGCCCTACGAGCAGTACTTC.